This TCR beta chain was profiled in a study of tumor-infiltrating lymphocytes in oesophageal squamous cell carcinoma. The CDR3 covers 16 residues. The J segment lost 5 bases and the V segment lost 5 bases, leaving 9 bases of the junction unmatched. Germline V gene data show CDR1 as SGHVS and CDR2 as FNYEAQ. TCRdb fed the PCR reads into MiXCR, producing one record per CDR3 protein. The profile shows under 15,000 distinct CDR3 sequences, around 50% of them singletons. This TCR was sampled from a female donor with esophageal squamous cell carcinoma. The material sequenced was esophageal tumor tissue. V and J are TRBV7-6 and TRBJ2-3; TRBD2 matches at 11 bases. The CDR3 DNA is TGTGCCAGCAGCCTGATAGCGGGAGGGCCGGGAGATACGCAGTATTTT. Translating gives CASSLIAGGPGDTQYF.